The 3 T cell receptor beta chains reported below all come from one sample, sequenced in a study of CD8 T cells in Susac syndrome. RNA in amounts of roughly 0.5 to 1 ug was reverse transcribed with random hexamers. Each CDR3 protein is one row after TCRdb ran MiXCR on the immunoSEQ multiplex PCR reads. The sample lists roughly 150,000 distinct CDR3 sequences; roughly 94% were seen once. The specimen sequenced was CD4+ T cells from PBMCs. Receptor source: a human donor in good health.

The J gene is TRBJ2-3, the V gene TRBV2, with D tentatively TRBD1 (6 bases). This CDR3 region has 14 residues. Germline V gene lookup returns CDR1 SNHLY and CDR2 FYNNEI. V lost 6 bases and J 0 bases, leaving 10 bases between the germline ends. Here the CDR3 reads CASRGQPSTDTQYF. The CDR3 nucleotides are TGTGCCAGCAGAGGACAGCCTAGCACAGATACGCAGTATTTT. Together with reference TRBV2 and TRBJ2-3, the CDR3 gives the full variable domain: EPEVTQTPSHQVTQMGQEVILRCVPISNHLYFYWYRQILGQKVEFLVSFYNNEISEKSEIFDDQFSVERPDGSNFTLKIRSTKLEDSAMYFCASRGQPSTDTQYFGPGTRLTVL.

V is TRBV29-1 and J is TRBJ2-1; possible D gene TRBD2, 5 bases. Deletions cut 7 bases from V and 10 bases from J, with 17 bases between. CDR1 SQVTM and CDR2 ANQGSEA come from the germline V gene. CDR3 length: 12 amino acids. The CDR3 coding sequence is TGCAGCGCCCGACCTAGCTTAGGGGAGCAGTTCTTC. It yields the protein CSARPSLGEQFF.

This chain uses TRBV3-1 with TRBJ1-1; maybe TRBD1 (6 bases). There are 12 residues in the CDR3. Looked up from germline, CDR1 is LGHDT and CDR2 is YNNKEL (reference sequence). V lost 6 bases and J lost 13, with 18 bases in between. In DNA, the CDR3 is TGTGCCAGCAGACTACAGGGTGGAGCGGTTTTCTTT. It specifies CASRLQGGAVFF.